A selection of T cell receptor beta chains follows, all from one sample in a study of cytomegalovirus exposure and HLA in healthy donors. Libraries were prepared by immunoSEQ multiplex PCR; TCRdb keeps only in-frame clonotypes and omits some of them. The data show 190,000 or so clones, about 80% seen once. The sample was PBMCs. The receptors come from a woman aged 18-35 years in good health and CMV-seropositive. CDR3s include the opening cysteine and the closing phenylalanine or tryptophan. Fields, in order: D gene, clone size, J gene, V gene, CDR3 DNA, CDR3 protein. A D gene is named only where the DNA matches it firmly. Size values are once, few and many counts, or a class for expanded clones, and some rows have none.

.	.	TRBJ1-2	TRBV5-6	TGTGCCAGCAGCTTGGCTGGGGGCGGCTACACCTTC	CASSLAGGGYTF
TRBD2	.	TRBJ2-2	TRBV5-1	TGCGCCAGCAGCTTGGCTCTTGCGGGGGGGCCCACCGGGGAGCTGTTTTTT	CASSLALAGGPTGELFF
.	.	TRBJ2-3	TRBV19	TGTGCCAGTAGTCAGAGCACAGATACGCAGTATTTT	CASSQSTDTQYF
.	.	TRBJ2-7	TRBV27	TGTGCCAGCAGTTCACAGGGCCGCGGCGAGCAGTACTTC	CASSSQGRGEQYF
.	.	TRBJ1-2	TRBV7-9	TGTGCCAGCAGCTCGATTCAGGGGATTGCTGGCTACACCTTC	CASSSIQGIAGYTF
.	.	TRBJ2-1	TRBV14	TGTGCCAGCAGTCGAACTAGTAGAAGTACGGGTGAGCAGTTCTTC	CASSRTSRSTGEQFF
.	.	TRBJ1-1	TRBV19	TGTGCCAGTAGAACTCAGGGGAACACTGAAGCTTTCTTT	CASRTQGNTEAFF
.	.	TRBJ2-7	TRBV5-1	TGCGCCAGCAGCTTGGTTAAGGGTGGGGGGTCGTACGAGCAGTACTTC	CASSLVKGGGSYEQYF
.	once	TRBJ1-4	TRBV4-1	TGCGCCAGCAGACTTCACAGGGAGAATGAAAAACTGTTTTTT	CASRLHRENEKLFF
TRBD1	.	TRBJ2-7	TRBV6-5	TGTGCCAGCAGACAGGGGTCACTCGAGCAGTACTTC	CASRQGSLEQYF
TRBD2	.	TRBJ2-4	TRBV11-2	TGTGCCAGCAGCCCCGGGGGGGACATTCAGTACTTC	CASSPGGDIQYF
TRBD1	.	TRBJ1-5	TRBV10-3	TGTGCCATCAGCATCGCGGACAGGGGGAATCAGCCCCAGCATTTT	CAISIADRGNQPQHF
.	.	TRBJ1-3	TRBV7-2	TGTGCCAGCAGCATTCGACAGTCTCCTGGAAACACCATATATTTT	CASSIRQSPGNTIYF
.	few	TRBJ1-2	TRBV6-1	TGTGCCACGGACAAGCCGAACAGCCCGTATGGCTACACCTTC	CATDKPNSPYGYTF
.	.	TRBJ2-5	TRBV9	TGTGCCAGCAGCGAGACACCCAAAGAGACCCAGTACTTC	CASSETPKETQYF
TRBD1	.	TRBJ1-1	TRBV5-1	TGCGCCAGCAGCTTACCCGGGACAGGGATAATGAACACTGAAGCTTTCTTT	CASSLPGTGIMNTEAFF
TRBD1	.	TRBJ1-2	TRBV2	TGTGCCAGCAGGTCGGACAGGGAGGGTCGGGACTATGGCTACACCTTC	CASRSDREGRDYGYTF
TRBD2	.	TRBJ2-5	TRBV7-2	TGTGCCAGCAGCACTCTAGCGGGCGTGCGGGAGACCCAGTACTTC	CASSTLAGVRETQYF
.	.	TRBJ1-5	TRBV7-9	TGTGCCAGCAGCTTAGTAGCCGGAGGGATGAATCAGCCCCAGCATTTT	CASSLVAGGMNQPQHF
TRBD1	.	TRBJ1-2	TRBV9	TGTGCCAGCAGCGTAGAGGGGACAGGGTACTACACCTTC	CASSVEGTGYYTF
.	.	TRBJ1-6	TRBV4-3	TGCGCCAGCAGCCAAAACAGGATCAGCTCCTATAATTCACCCCTCCACTTT	CASSQNRISSYNSPLHF
.	.	TRBJ1-1	TRBV6-6	TGTGCCAGCAGGGTTACAGAGGGAGCTTTCTTT	CASRVTEGAFF
TRBD1	.	TRBJ2-7	TRBV5-1	TGCGCCAGCAGCCCAAGACAGGGGGAAGCCTACGAGCAGTACTTC	CASSPRQGEAYEQYF
.	few	TRBJ1-1	TRBV6-4	TGTGCCAGCGGAGGGCGGGAGAACACTGAAGCTTTCTTT	CASGGRENTEAFF
.	.	TRBJ2-2	TRBV7-3	TGTGCCAGCAGCGGTGCGGCTAGGGGGACCGGGGAGCTGTTTTTT	CASSGAARGTGELFF
TRBD2	.	TRBJ2-5	TRBV28	TGTGCCAGCAGCTCCAGCGGGGGAAAAGAGACCCAGTACTTC	CASSSSGGKETQYF
TRBD1	.	TRBJ1-4	TRBV5-6	TGTGCCAGCAGCCGGGGACAGGGGTATGAAAAACTGTTTTTT	CASSRGQGYEKLFF
TRBD2	.	TRBJ2-5	TRBV14	TGTGCCAGCAGCCAGGTCAGCGGGGGGAGAGAGACCCAGTACTTC	CASSQVSGGRETQYF
.	.	TRBJ1-1	TRBV6-5	TGTGCCAGCAGTTACCAGGGCTCAAGCACTGAAGCTTTCTTT	CASSYQGSSTEAFF
TRBD1	.	TRBJ1-4	TRBV5-1	TGCGCCAGCAGCTCACTGGGACAGGGTAACGAAAAACTGTTTTTT	CASSSLGQGNEKLFF
.	.	TRBJ2-7	TRBV7-2	TGTGCCAGCAGCTTGGGGCTCGAGCAGTACTTC	CASSLGLEQYF
TRBD2	.	TRBJ2-7	TRBV10-2	TGCGCCAGCATCAAGGGAGGGGCCTACGAGCAGTACTTC	CASIKGGAYEQYF
.	.	TRBJ1-1	TRBV19	TGTGCCAGTAGTATCCAGCGGATGAACACTGAAGCTTTCTTT	CASSIQRMNTEAFF
TRBD2	once	TRBJ2-1	TRBV7-2	TGTGCCAGCAGCCCCGACCACCTAGCGGGGGGGCCCGCTGAGCAGTTCTTC	CASSPDHLAGGPAEQFF
.	.	TRBJ1-1	TRBV11-2	TGTGCCAGCAGACCCCGGGGTTTCATGGCTTTCTTT	CASRPRGFMAFF
.	.	TRBJ2-2	TRBV5-4	TGTGCCCCTGGGGCAGACGGGACCGGGGAGCTGTTTTTT	CAPGADGTGELFF
.	.	TRBJ1-4	TRBV29-1	TGCAGCGTTGAGGGCCGAGGGGGTGAAAAACTGTTTTTT	CSVEGRGGEKLFF
TRBD1	.	TRBJ1-2	TRBV18	TGTGCCAGCTCTCGGGACAGAGGCTATGGCTACACCTTC	CASSRDRGYGYTF
.	.	TRBJ1-2	TRBV7-2	TGTGCCAGCAGCTTACAGGGTTCCGCTGGCTACACCTTC	CASSLQGSAGYTF
TRBD2	.	TRBJ2-7	TRBV5-4	TGTGCCAGCAGGGGGGAGGGTGGACTAGCTGAGCAGTACTTC	CASRGEGGLAEQYF
.	.	TRBJ2-5	TRBV7-8	TGTGCCAGCAGCTTAGGTCCGGCAGGGGTGAAAGAGACCCAGTACTTC	CASSLGPAGVKETQYF
TRBD1	.	TRBJ1-2	TRBV2	TGTGCCAGCAGATATACAGGGGCGGGCTACACCTTC	CASRYTGAGYTF